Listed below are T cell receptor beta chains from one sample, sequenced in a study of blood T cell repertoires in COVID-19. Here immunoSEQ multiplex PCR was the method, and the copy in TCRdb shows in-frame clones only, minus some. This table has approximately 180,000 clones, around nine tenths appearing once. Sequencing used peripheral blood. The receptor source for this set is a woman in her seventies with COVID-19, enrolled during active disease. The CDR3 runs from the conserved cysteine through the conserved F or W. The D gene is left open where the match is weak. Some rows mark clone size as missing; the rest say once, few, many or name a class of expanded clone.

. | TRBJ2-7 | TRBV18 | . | CASSPPTGEQYF | TGTGCCAGCTCACCCCCAACCGGCGAGCAGTACTTC
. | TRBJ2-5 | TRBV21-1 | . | CASTDSQCQETQYF | TGTGCCAGCACGGACAGTCAATGTCAAGAGACCCAGTACTTC
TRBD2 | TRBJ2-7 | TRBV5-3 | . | CAQGLRGYEQYF | TGTGCCCAAGGTTTGCGGGGGTACGAGCAGTACTTC
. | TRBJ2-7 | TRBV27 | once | CASSFGRDYEQYF | TGTGCCAGCAGTTTCGGCAGGGACTACGAGCAGTACTTC
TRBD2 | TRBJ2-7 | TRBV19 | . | CASSPLSGGRDPYEQYF | TGTGCCAGTAGTCCCCTCTCTGGCGGGAGGGACCCCTACGAGCAGTACTTC
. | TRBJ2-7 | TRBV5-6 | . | CASSAGLVSSYEQYF | TGTGCCAGCAGCGCCGGACTGGTAAGCTCCTACGAGCAGTACTTC
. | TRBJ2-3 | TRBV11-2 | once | CASSFRSLTDTQYF | TGTGCCAGCAGCTTTAGGAGCCTCACAGATACGCAGTATTTT
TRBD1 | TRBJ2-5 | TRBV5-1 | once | CASSRTGETQYF | TGCGCCAGCTCGAGGACAGGGGAGACCCAGTACTTC
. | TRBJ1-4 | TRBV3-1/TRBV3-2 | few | CASSQDRGTNEKLFF | TGTGCCAGCAGCCAAGACCGGGGGACTAATGAAAAACTGTTTTTT
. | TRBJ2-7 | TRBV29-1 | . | CSVDQGSNEQYF | TGCAGCGTTGATCAGGGCTCCAACGAGCAGTACTTC
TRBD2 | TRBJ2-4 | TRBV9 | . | CASSRRIAGAWDIQYF | TGTGCCAGCAGCCGAAGAATAGCGGGAGCTTGGGACATTCAGTACTTC
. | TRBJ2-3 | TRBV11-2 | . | CASRRDNRLTDTQYF | TGTGCCAGCAGACGGGACAACCGCCTCACAGATACGCAGTATTTT
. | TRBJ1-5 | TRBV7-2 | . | CASSLTGGNQPQHF | TGTGCCAGCAGCTTAACGGGAGGCAATCAGCCCCAGCATTTT
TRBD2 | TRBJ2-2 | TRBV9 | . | CASSVDSGLNTGELFF | TGTGCCAGCAGCGTGGATAGCGGGTTGAACACCGGGGAGCTGTTTTTT
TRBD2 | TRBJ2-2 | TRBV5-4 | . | CASSLLAGADTGELFF | TGTGCCAGCAGCTTACTAGCGGGAGCTGACACCGGGGAGCTGTTTTTT
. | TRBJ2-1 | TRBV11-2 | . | CASSLMQGGGYEQFF | TGTGCCAGCAGCTTAATGCAGGGAGGTGGGTATGAGCAGTTCTTC
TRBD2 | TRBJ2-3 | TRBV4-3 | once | CASSQSGLAGQDTQYF | TGCGCCAGCAGCCAATCCGGACTAGCGGGACAAGATACGCAGTATTTT
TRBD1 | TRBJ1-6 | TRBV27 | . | CASSLHLPGQGNSPLHF | TGTGCCAGCAGTTTACACCTCCCGGGACAGGGTAATTCACCCCTCCACTTT
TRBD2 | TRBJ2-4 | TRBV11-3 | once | CASSISFREGLFIQYF | TGTGCCAGCAGCATTTCCTTTCGGGAGGGGCTTTTCATTCAGTACTTC
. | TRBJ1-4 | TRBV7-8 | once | CASSRQLGAWEKLFF | TGTGCCAGCAGCCGCCAGTTAGGGGCATGGGAAAAACTGTTTTTT
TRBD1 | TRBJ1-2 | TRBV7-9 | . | CASSRTRDRLGGYGYTF | TGTGCCAGCAGCCGCACGCGGGACAGGTTAGGTGGCTATGGCTACACCTTC
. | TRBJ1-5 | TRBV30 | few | CAWCKGRDNQPQHF | TGTGCCTGGTGTAAGGGGCGGGACAATCAGCCCCAGCATTTT
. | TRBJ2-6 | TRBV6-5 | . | CASRDQGGGANVLTF | TGTGCCAGCAGAGACCAGGGTGGCGGGGCCAACGTCCTGACTTTC
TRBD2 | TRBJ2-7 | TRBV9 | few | CASSVGGPGLVPYEQYF | TGTGCCAGCAGCGTAGGGGGACCGGGACTAGTCCCCTACGAGCAGTACTTC
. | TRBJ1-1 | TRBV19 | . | CASSNGNTEAFF | TGTGCCAGTAGTAACGGGAACACTGAAGCTTTCTTT
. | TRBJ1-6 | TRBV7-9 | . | CASSFDGQLNSPLHF | TGTGCCAGCAGCTTCGACGGACAGCTTAATTCACCCCTCCACTTT
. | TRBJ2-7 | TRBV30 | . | CAWSVRLAYEQYF | TGTGCCTGGAGTGTTCGACTAGCCTACGAGCAGTACTTC
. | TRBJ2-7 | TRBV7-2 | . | CASSGGGEQYF | TGTGCCAGCAGCGGAGGAGGCGAGCAGTACTTC
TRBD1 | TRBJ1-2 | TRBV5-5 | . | CASSWGTGDGYTF | TGTGCCAGCAGCTGGGGGACAGGGGATGGCTACACCTTC
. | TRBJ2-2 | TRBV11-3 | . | CASSLDRVNTGELFF | TGTGCCAGCAGCTTAGATCGTGTGAACACCGGGGAGCTGTTTTTT
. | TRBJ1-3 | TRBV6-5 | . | CATQNPGNTIYF | TGTGCCACCCAAAATCCCGGAAACACCATATATTTT
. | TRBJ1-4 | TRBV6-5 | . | CASSFREAEKLFF | TGTGCCAGCAGTTTCAGGGAGGCTGAAAAACTGTTTTTT
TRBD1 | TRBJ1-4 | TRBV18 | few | CASSPGQGSEKLFF | TGTGCCAGCTCACCGGGACAGGGTAGTGAAAAACTGTTTTTT
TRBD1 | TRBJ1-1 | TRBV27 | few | CASSLGQGHTEAFF | TGTGCCAGCAGTTTGGGACAGGGACATACTGAAGCTTTCTTT
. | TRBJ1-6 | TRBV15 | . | CATSVNRVGNSPLHF | TGTGCCACCAGCGTAAACAGGGTGGGGAATTCACCCCTCCACTTT
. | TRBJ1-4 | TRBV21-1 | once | CASSTGTGGRMEFF | TGTGCCAGCAGCACCGGGACAGGGGGAAGGATGGAGTTTTTT
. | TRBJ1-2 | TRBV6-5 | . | CASNGQPPNYGYTF | TGTGCCAGCAATGGACAACCTCCTAACTATGGCTACACCTTC
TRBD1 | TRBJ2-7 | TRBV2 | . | CASSAQGDRFHEQYF | TGTGCCAGCAGTGCTCAGGGGGACAGGTTCCACGAGCAGTACTTC
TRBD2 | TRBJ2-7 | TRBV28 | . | CASSPLLAGAYEQYF | TGTGCCAGCAGTCCCCTCCTAGCGGGAGCCTACGAGCAGTACTTC
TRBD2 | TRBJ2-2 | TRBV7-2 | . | CASSLGLAGVGTGELFF | TGTGCCAGCAGCCTCGGACTAGCGGGAGTCGGGACCGGGGAGCTGTTTTTT
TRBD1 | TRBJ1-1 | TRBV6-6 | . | CASTLRQGDTEAFF | TGTGCCAGCACACTTCGGCAGGGGGACACTGAAGCTTTCTTT
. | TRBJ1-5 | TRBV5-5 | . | CASSLDRSQPQHF | TGTGCCAGCAGCTTGGACAGGTCACAGCCCCAGCATTTT
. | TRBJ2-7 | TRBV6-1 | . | CASSEFQGIGEQYF | TGTGCCAGCAGTGAATTTCAGGGAATTGGTGAGCAGTACTTC
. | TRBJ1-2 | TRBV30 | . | CAWSVTSSGYYGYTF | TGTGCCTGGAGTGTAACTTCTAGCGGTTATTATGGCTACACCTTC
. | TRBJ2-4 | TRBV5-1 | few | CASSFGEISDIQYF | TGCGCCAGCAGCTTTGGGGAGATCTCGGACATTCAGTACTTC
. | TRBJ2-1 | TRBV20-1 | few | CSASYELLVGSSYNEQFF | TGCAGTGCTAGTTACGAGCTTTTGGTTGGGAGCTCCTACAATGAGCAGTTCTTC